The sequence of this T cell receptor beta chain was determined in a study of regulatory T cells in long-lasting Graves disease. Findings of the study overall: Since the sample size was small, accuracy may have been reduced.

The CDR3 is 16 residues long. Germline V gene data show CDR1 as SGHTA and CDR2 as FQGTGA. Germline trimming cut 5 bases from V and 4 bases from J; bases unmatched to any gene: 8. With iRepertoire HTBI primers and Arm-PCR of CDR3 regions, TCR beta libraries were built. TCRdb re-analysed the multiplex PCR reads in MiXCR, keeping a single row per CDR3 protein. In the table there are under 450,000 distinct CDR3 sequences, 12% of which are singletons. A few counts support this clonotype. As yet, its antigen is unknown. The time point is: newly diagnosed GD, antithyroid drugs for less than 3 months. The TCR library used RNA extracted from PBMCs. This sample also belongs to another study, concerning T cells in Graves' hyperthyroidism and ophthalmopathy. This second study says: In the first-round RT-PCR of the TCR CDR3, the HTBI primer set was used.

This clonotype was sampled from a woman younger than 30 with Graves disease. This specimen consisted of peripheral blood mononuclear cells (PBMCs), obtained at new diagnosis, from a patient treated with antithyroid drugs. The chain recombines TRBV7-3 with TRBJ2-3, with TRBD2 matching over 11 bases. CDR3 DNA sequence: TGTGCCAGCAGCCCAGTAGCGGGGGGGGCATCAGATACGCAGTATTTT. Amino acid sequence: CASSPVAGGASDTQYF.